Following are 22 T cell receptor beta chains from one sample sequenced in a study of blood T cells in healthy people across ages. The authors ran a second PCR of about 7 to 11 cycles using a sample-barcoded 5' primer and a J-beta primer mix. TCRdb ran MiXCR on the 5' RACE reads and lists one entry per CDR3 protein. This sample has about 1.4 million distinct CDR3 sequences, with roughly 60% found just once. The material sequenced was blood. The receptors were sampled from a man aged 18 to 29 in good health.

The J gene is TRBJ2-1, the V gene TRBV29-1; 13 nucleotides agree with TRBD2. The J segment lost 4 bases and the V segment lost 7 bases, leaving 22 bases of the junction unmatched. The CDR3 is 20 amino acids. Germline assignment: CDR1 SQVTM and CDR2 ANQGSEA. CDR3 sequence (DNA): TGCAGCGGAAGACCAGGGACTAGCGGGAAGAAGGAGGCAAGATACAATGAGCAGTTCTTC. Translated: CSGRPGTSGKKEARYNEQFF.

The rearrangement joins TRBV29-1 to TRBJ1-1; D ambiguous. Per germline, CDR1 SQVTM and CDR2 ANQGSEA. V shed 5 bases and J shed 5 bases, with 12 bases lying between them. CDR3 length equals 12 residues. In DNA form, the CDR3 reads TGCAGCGTTAGACGGGCGGGGACTGAAGCTTTCTTT. Amino acid sequence: CSVRRAGTEAFF.

The rearrangement links TRBV4-1 to TRBJ1-4; D remains ambiguous. The CDR3 has 11 residues. The germline V gene encodes CDR1 MGHRA and CDR2 YSYEKL. Trimming removed 8 bases at V and 8 bases at J, with 9 bases between. CDR3 DNA sequence: TGCGCCAGCTCTGCCAAGGAAAAACTGTTTTTT. This sequence encodes CASSAKEKLFF.

The rearrangement links TRBV24-1 to TRBJ2-5, with D uncertain. V lost 4 bases and J 2 bases, leaving 13 bases between the germline ends. This CDR3 has 15 amino acids. The germline V gene encodes CDR1 KGHDR and CDR2 SFDVKD. The CDR3 protein is CATSEATAAQETQYF. CDR3 coding DNA: TGTGCCACCAGTGAGGCTACAGCAGCTCAAGAGACCCAGTACTTC.

The chain uses TRBV28 and TRBJ1-4, with unresolved D. CDR1 MDHEN and CDR2 SYDVKM come from the germline V gene. Trimming cost V 4 bases and J 8 bases, with 17 bases left between them. The CDR3 runs to 15 residues. The CDR3 reads CASSSDGPDVEKLFF. Written as DNA, the CDR3 is TGTGCCAGCAGTTCGGACGGACCTGATGTAGAAAAACTGTTTTTT.

This clonotype has more than one count but fewer than ten. The chain recombines TRBV24-1 with TRBJ2-5, with 11 nucleotides matching TRBD1. Unmatched junction bases numbered 5, after V lost 3 bases and J lost 3 bases. The germline CDR1 and CDR2 sequences are KGHDR and SFDVKD. The CDR3 consists of 16 residues. CDR3 protein: CATSDGQGAQEETQYF. The CDR3 DNA reads as TGTGCCACCAGTGATGGACAGGGGGCCCAAGAAGAGACCCAGTACTTC.

The genes are TRBV12-3 or TRBV12-4 and TRBJ1-2; 8 bases align to TRBD1. The CDR3 extends over 13 amino acids. J gave up 7 bases and V 6 bases, and 7 bases lay outside the gene matches. The CDR3: CASSPTGAAGYTF. The CDR3 nucleotides are TGTGCCAGCAGCCCGACAGGGGCCGCTGGCTACACCTTC.

This chain links TRBV29-1 with TRBJ1-1; D is unresolved. The CDR3 totals 13 residues. Germline V gene data show CDR1 as SQVTM and CDR2 as ANQGSEA. The V end lost 0 bases, the J end lost 8 bases, and 13 bases lay between the germline ends. CDR3 sequence reads: CSVEDLLSSEAFF. CDR3 coding DNA: TGCAGCGTTGAAGATCTTCTGAGTTCCGAAGCTTTCTTT.

The rearrangement links TRBV5-1 to TRBJ2-6; D gene unclear. Trimming removed 3 bases at V and 2 bases at J, with 9 bases between. The CDR3 has 15 amino acids. Germline V CDR1 and CDR2: SGHRS, YFSETQ. The CDR3 sequence: CASSSAGAGANVLTF. The CDR3 DNA follows: TGCGCCAGCAGCTCAGCAGGTGCTGGGGCCAACGTCCTGACTTTC.

The V and J genes are TRBV12-3 or TRBV12-4 and TRBJ1-2; 9 bases fit TRBD1. J lost 2 bases, V lost 0 bases, and 7 bases had no gene match. CDR3 size: 17 residues. DNA for the CDR3: TGTGCCAGCAGTTTAGCAACAGGGGGCTTCAGGAACTATGGCTACACCTTC. Its protein product is CASSLATGGFRNYGYTF.

The chain employs TRBV27 and TRBJ1-5, with D possibly being TRBD1 (5 bases). From germline, CDR1 is MNHEY and CDR2 SMNVEV (reference sequence). Trimming removed 4 bases from V and 1 base from J, with 11 bases in between. The CDR3 covers 15 residues. CDR3 loop: CASSSLAGSNQPQHF. The CDR3 DNA is TGTGCCAGCAGTTCTTTGGCAGGGAGCAATCAGCCCCAGCATTTT.

This chain connects TRBV27 to TRBJ1-2; a weak D match, TRBD1 (5 bases). V shed 5 bases and J shed 4 bases, with 11 bases lying between them. Germline values: CDR1 MNHEY, CDR2 SMNVEV (reference sequence). The CDR3 sequence is 13 residues long. CDR3 in amino acids: CASSRSGTYGYTF. The CDR3 coding sequence is TGTGCCAGCAGTCGCTCTGGGACCTATGGCTACACCTTC.

A few counts support this clonotype. The genes are TRBV10-3 and TRBJ2-7; D unclear. V was cut by 4 bases and J by 1 base, with 11 bases left in between. CDR1 and CDR2 (germline): ENHRY, SYGVKD. The CDR3 consists of 14 residues. The CDR3 is CAISAAGISYEQYF. The CDR3 DNA follows: TGTGCCATCAGTGCTGCAGGAATTTCCTACGAGCAGTACTTC.

CDR3 nucleotide sequence: TGTGCCAGCAGTGATATCCCCGGGCACAATGAGCAGTTCTTC. It translates to CASSDIPGHNEQFF. The chain is built from TRBV2 and TRBJ2-1; D is uncertain. Germline V gene data show CDR1 as SNHLY and CDR2 as FYNNEI. The CDR3 consists of 14 residues. V was shortened by 3 bases and J by 5 bases, with 11 bases between the two germline ends.

The chain carries TRBV12-5 and TRBJ1-2, with 7 nucleotides matching TRBD1. The trim removed 1 base at V and 5 bases at J, leaving 7 bases unmatched. CDR1 is LGHNT and CDR2 is FRNRAP in the germline V gene. The CDR3 has 15 residues. The CDR3 DNA follows: TGTGCTAGTGGTTTGGGGACAGGAGATAGATATGGCTACACCTTC. Translation gives CASGLGTGDRYGYTF.

This chain joins TRBV9 and TRBJ1-2; no clear D. Germline CDR1 is SGDLS and CDR2 is YYNGEE. The V and J ends lost 2 bases and 7 bases respectively, with 9 bases between them. The CDR3 spans 12 residues. The CDR3 nucleotides are TGTGCCAGCAGCGTTTATAGTGCTGGCTACACCTTC. Residues: CASSVYSAGYTF.

The V gene is TRBV4-1, the J gene TRBJ1-5; TRBD1 is a possible D gene (5 bases). The germline gives CDR1 MGHRA, CDR2 YSYEKL. V gave up 1 base and J gave up 1 base, with 14 bases separating them. This CDR3 spans 17 amino acids. The chain's CDR3 is CASSQGTRRDSNQPQHF. The CDR3, as DNA: TGCGCCAGCAGCCAAGGCACGCGCCGGGACAGCAATCAGCCCCAGCATTTT.

J is TRBJ1-2 and V is TRBV29-1; 11 bases align to TRBD1. The germline V gene has CDR1 SQVTM and CDR2 ANQGSEA. The CDR3 is made up of 13 amino acids. V gave up 7 bases and J gave up 3 bases; unmatched junction bases: 4. The CDR3 DNA reads TGCAGCGCCGGACAGGGGGCGGACTATGGCTACACCTTC. It specifies CSAGQGADYGYTF.

This clonotype was found a few times. The chain carries TRBV10-3 and TRBJ2-5; 8 positions agree with TRBD2. The DNA end lines up better with TRBJ2-7; the J call may be wrong. This CDR3 comprises 11 residues. Germline values: CDR1 ENHRY, CDR2 SYGVKD. DNA for the CDR3: TGTGCCATCAAGGCGGGGGGCGAGCAGTACTTC. Protein product: CAIKAGGEQYF.

V usage is TRBV9 and J usage is TRBJ1-6; D ambiguous. CDR1 and CDR2 (germline): SGDLS, YYNGEE. V lost 0 bases, J lost 7 bases, and 11 bases lay in between. The CDR3 consists of 15 residues. The CDR3 protein is CASSVGPLGNSPLHF. CDR3 DNA: TGTGCCAGCAGCGTAGGCCCCTTGGGGAATTCACCCCTCCACTTT.

This chain's CDR3 is CASFRDRNTGELFF. For the CDR3, the DNA is TGTGCCAGCTTCCGGGACAGAAACACCGGGGAGCTGTTTTTT. V usage is TRBV6-5 and J usage is TRBJ2-2; 7 bases fit TRBD1. Germline V gene lookup returns CDR1 MNHEY and CDR2 SVGAGI. This CDR3 contains 14 residues. The trim removed 8 bases at V and 2 bases at J, leaving 5 bases unmatched.

The sample holds a few counts of this clonotype. The V and J genes are TRBV29-1 and TRBJ1-2, with D hard to call. Germline assignment: CDR1 SQVTM and CDR2 ANQGSEA. The CDR3 is made up of 12 amino acids. The germline V and J ends were trimmed by 7 bases and 3 bases, with 12 bases remaining between them. CDR3 bases: TGCAGCGCCGAGGACCGCTACTATGGCTACACCTTC. Translating gives CSAEDRYYGYTF.